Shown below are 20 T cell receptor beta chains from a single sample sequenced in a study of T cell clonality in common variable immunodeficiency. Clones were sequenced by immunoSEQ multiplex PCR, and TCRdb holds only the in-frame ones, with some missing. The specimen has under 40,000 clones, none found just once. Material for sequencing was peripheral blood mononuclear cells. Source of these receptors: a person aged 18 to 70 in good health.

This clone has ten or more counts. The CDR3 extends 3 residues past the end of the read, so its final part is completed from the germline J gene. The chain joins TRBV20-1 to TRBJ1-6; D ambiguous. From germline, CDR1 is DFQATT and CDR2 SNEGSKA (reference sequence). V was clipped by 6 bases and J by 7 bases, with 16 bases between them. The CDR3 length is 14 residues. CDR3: CSAKVSAGNSPLHF. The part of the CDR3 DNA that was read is TGCAGTGCCAAAGTTTCGGCCGGGAATTCACCC.

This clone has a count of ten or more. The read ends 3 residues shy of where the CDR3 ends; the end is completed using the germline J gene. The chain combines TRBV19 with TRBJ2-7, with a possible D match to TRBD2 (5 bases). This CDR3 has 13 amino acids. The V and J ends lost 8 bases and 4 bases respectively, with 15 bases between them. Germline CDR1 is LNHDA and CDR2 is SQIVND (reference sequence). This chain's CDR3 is CASGTPDSYEQYF. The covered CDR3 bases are TGTGCCAGTGGTACACCGGACTCTTACGAG.

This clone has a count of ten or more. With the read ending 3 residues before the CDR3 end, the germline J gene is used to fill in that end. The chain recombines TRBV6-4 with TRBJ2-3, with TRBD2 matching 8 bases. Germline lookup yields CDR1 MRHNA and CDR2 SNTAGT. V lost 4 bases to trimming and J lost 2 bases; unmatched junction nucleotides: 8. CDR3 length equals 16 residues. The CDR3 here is CASSVSPLAATDTQYF. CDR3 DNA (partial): TGTGCCAGCAGTGTTAGCCCACTAGCGGCCACAGATACG.

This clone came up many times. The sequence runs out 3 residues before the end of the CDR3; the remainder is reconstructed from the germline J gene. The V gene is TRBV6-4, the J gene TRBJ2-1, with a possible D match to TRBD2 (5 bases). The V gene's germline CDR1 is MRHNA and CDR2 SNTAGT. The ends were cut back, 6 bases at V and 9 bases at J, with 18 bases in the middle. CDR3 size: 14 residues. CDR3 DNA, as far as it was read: TGTGCCAGCAGCGCCGAGGGCTATCGGGGTGAG. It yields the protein CASSAEGYRGE. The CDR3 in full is CASSAEGYRGEQFF.

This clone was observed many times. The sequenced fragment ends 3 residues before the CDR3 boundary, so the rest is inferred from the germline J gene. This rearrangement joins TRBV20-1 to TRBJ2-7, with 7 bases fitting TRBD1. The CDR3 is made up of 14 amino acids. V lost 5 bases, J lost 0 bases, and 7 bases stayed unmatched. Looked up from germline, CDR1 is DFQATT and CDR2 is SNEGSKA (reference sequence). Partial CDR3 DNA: TGCAGTGCTCCAAGGGACAGAAGCTCCTACGAG. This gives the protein CSAPRDRSSYE. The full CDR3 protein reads CSAPRDRSSYEQYF.

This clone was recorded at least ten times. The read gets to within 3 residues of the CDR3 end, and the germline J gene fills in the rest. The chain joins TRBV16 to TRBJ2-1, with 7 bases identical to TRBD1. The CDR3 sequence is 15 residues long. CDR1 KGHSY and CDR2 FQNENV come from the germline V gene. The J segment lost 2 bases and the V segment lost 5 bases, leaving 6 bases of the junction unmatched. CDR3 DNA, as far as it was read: TGTGCCAGCAGCAAAACGGACAGGACCTACAATGAG. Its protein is CASSKTDRTYNE. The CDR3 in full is CASSKTDRTYNEQFF.

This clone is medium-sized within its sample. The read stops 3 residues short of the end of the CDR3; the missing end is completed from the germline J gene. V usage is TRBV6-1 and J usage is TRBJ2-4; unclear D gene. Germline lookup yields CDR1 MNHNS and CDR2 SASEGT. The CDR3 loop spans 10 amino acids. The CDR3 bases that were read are TGTGCCAGCAGTGAAAGGGTT. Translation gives CASSERV. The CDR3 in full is CASSERVQYF.

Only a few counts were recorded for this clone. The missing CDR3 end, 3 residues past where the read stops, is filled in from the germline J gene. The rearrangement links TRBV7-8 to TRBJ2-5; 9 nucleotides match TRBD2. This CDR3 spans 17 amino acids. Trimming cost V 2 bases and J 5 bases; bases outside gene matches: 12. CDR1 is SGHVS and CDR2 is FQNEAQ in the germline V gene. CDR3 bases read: TGTGCCAGCAGCTTAATTTTCCGGGTAGCGGGAGCTGAGACC. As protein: CASSLIFRVAGAET. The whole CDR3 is CASSLIFRVAGAETQYF.

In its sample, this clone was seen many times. CDR3 bases read: TGTGCCAGTAGTTCCCCAGGCAGGGCCAACACCGGGGAG. Translating it yields CASSSPGRANTGE. The complete CDR3 reads CASSSPGRANTGELFF. This sequence joins TRBV19 and TRBJ2-2; weak D call: TRBD1 (5 bases). The read stops 3 residues short of the end of the CDR3; the missing end is completed from the germline J gene. The CDR3 runs to 16 residues. Trimming left V 5 bases short and J 2 bases short, with 15 bases between. The V gene's germline CDR1 is LNHDA and CDR2 SQIVND (reference sequence).

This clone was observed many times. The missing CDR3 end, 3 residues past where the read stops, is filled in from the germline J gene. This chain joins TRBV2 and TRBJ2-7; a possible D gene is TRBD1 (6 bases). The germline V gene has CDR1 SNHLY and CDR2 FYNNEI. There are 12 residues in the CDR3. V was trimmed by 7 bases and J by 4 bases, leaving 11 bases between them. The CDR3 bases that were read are TGTGCCAGCACCGGGACAATATACGAG. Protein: CASTGTIYE. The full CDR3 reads CASTGTIYEQYF.

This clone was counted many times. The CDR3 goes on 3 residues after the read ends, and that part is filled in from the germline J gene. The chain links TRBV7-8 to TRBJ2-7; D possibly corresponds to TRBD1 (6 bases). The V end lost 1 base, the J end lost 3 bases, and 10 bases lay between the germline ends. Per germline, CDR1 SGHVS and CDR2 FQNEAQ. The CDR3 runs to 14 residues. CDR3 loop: CASSLETGGYEQYF. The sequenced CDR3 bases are TGTGCCAGCAGCTTAGAGACAGGTGGCTACGAG. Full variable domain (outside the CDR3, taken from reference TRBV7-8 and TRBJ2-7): GAGVSQSPRYKVAKRGQDVALRCDPISGHVSLFWYQQALGQGPEFLTYFQNEAQLDKSGLPSDRFFAERPEGSVSTLKIQRTQQEDSAVYLCASSLETGGYEQYFGPGTRLTVT.

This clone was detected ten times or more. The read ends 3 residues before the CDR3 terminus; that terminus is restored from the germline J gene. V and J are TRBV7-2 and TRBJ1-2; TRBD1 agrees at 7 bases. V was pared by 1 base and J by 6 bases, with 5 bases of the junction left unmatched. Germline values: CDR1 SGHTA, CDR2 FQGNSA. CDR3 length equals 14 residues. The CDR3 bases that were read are TGTGCCAGCAGCTTAGTGTCAACAGGGGATGGC. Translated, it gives CASSLVSTGDG. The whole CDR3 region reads CASSLVSTGDGYTF.

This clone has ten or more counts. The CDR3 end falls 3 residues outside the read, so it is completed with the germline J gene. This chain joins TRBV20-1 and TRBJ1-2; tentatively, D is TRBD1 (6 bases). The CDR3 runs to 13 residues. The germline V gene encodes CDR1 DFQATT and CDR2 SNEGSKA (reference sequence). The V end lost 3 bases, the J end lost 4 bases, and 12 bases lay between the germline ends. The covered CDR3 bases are TGCAGTGCTAGCCAGGACAGTTTCTATGGC. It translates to CSASQDSFYG. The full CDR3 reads CSASQDSFYGYTF.

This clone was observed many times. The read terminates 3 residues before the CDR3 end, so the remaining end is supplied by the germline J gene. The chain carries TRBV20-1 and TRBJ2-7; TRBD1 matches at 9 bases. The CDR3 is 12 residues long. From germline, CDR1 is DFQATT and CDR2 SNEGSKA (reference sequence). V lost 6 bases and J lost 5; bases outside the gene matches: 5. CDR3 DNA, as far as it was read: TGCAGTGCCCAACAGGGGGCCGACGAG. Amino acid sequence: CSAQQGADE. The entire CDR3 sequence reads CSAQQGADEQYF.

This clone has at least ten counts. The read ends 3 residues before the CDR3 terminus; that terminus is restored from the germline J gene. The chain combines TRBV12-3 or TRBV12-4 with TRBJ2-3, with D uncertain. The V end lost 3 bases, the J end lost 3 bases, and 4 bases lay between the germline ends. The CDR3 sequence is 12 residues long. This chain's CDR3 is CASSFYTDTQYF. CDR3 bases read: TGTGCCAGCAGTTTTTATACAGATACG.

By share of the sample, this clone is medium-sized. CDR3 loop: CASSQTWGSLGANVLTF. CDR3 DNA (partial): TGCGCCAGCAGCCAGACCTGGGGCTCCCTTGGGGCCAACGTC. V is TRBV5-1 and J is TRBJ2-6; D possibly corresponds to TRBD1 (5 bases). Coverage ceases 3 residues before the CDR3 finishes, and the germline J gene fills in the end. Between the trimmed V and J ends, which lost 4 bases and 3 bases, there was a span of 17 bases. The germline CDR1 and CDR2 sequences are SGHRS and YFSETQ. This CDR3 is built from 17 residues.

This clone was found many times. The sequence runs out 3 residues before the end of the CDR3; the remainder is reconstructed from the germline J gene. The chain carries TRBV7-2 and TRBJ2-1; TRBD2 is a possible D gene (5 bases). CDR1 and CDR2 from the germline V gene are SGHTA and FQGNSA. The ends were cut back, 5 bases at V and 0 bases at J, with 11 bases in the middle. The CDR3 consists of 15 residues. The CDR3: CASSPSGRSYNEQFF. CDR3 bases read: TGTGCCAGCAGCCCCAGCGGTCGCTCCTACAATGAG.

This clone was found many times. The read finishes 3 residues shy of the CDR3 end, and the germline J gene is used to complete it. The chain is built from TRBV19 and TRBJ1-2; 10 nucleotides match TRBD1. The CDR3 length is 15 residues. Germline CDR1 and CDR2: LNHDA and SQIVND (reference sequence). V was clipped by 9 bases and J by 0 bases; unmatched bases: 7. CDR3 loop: CASRDRGLANYGYTF. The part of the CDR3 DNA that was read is TGTGCCAGCCGGGACAGGGGATTGGCTAACTATGGC.

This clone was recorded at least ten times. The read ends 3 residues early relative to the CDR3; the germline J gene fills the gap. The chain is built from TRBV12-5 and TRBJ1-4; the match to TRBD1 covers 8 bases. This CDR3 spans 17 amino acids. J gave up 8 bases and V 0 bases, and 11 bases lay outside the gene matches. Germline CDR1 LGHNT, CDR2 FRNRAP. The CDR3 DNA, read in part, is TGTGCTAGTGGTTTGGTCGTGAAACGGACAGGGCAGGAAAAA. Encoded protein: CASGLVVKRTGQEK. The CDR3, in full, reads CASGLVVKRTGQEKLFF.

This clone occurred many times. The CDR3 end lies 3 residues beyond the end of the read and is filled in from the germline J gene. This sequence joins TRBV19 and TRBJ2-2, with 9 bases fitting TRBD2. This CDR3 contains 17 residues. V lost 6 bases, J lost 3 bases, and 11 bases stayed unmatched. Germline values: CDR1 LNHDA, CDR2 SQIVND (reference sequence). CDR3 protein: CASRGRRASGDTGELFF. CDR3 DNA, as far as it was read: TGTGCCAGTAGGGGACGAAGGGCTAGCGGGGACACCGGGGAG.